Listed here is a single TCR beta chain. Antigen: not known. As described, mixed lymphocyte reaction cells underwent coculture at 37°C for a duration of approximately 6 days. Responder PBMCs were stained with CFSE, stimulator PBMCs were tagged with Violet Dye, and the populations were combined 1:1. This table comes from immunoSEQ multiplex PCR, and its TCRdb copy is limited to in-frame clones, with some not included. The repertoire holds 20,000 or so clones, with about 40% as singletons. This entry belongs to a study of siplizumab effects on memory and regulatory T cells. The CDR3 covers 14 residues. The J segment lost 6 bases and the V segment lost 3 bases, leaving 5 bases of the junction unmatched. The germline gives CDR1 SGHTA, CDR2 FQGNSA. Whole-study findings and limits: Naive T cells were seen as more diverse than memory cells and as major alloresponse contributors. No naive or memory phenotype could be assigned to roughly 75-96% of proliferating clones.

What was sequenced was CFSE-low (dividing) CD4+ T cells sorted from an allogeneic mixed lymphocyte reaction. The TCR sequence derives from a human donor in good health; the cells came from an allogeneic mixed lymphocyte reaction. Some clones in this sample may be carry-over from other donors' samples. V gene TRBV7-2 combines with J gene TRBJ1-2, with TRBD1 identical over 9 bases. CDR3 DNA sequence: TGTGCCAGCAGCTTTTCCGGGACAGGGAATGGCTACACCTTC. It specifies CASSFSGTGNGYTF.